This TCR beta chain comes out of a study of shared clonotypes between healthy human individuals. Study-wide findings and caveats: Sampling included only blood; tissue repertoires likely differ. The study found lower generation probabilities in non-shared clonotypes than in those shared by all four donors.

Trimming removed 0 bases at V and 8 bases at J, with 8 bases between. Germline V gene sequence: CDR1 ENHRY, CDR2 SYGVKD. This CDR3 spans 13 amino acids. For this clone: The antigen remains unidentified.

Genomic DNA belonging to each subset was distributed in equal measure over several immunoSEQ plates. Measured with immunoSEQ multiplex PCR; TCRdb has only the in-frame clones, and not every one. The data hold more than 2,000,000 clones, with about 92% observed a single time. The specimen was naive CD4+ T cells sorted from blood. Subset given: CD45RA+ positively selected. The chain joins TRBV10-3 to TRBJ2-1, with TRBD2 as a possible D gene (5 bases). The receptor was isolated from a man between 18 and 35 years old in good health. In DNA, the CDR3 is TGTGCCATCAGTGAGTCGGAGGTCGATGAGCAGTTCTTC. Translation: CAISESEVDEQFF.